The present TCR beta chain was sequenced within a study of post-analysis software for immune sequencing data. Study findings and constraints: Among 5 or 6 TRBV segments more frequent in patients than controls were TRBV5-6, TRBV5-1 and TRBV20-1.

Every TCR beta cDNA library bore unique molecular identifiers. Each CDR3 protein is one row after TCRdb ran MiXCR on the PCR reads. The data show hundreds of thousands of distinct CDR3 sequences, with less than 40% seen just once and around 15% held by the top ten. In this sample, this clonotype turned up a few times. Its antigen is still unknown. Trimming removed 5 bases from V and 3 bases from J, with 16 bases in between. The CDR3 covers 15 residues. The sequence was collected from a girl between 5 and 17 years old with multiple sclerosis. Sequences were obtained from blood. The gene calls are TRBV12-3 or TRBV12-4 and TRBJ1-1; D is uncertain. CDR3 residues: CASSIESGRYTEAFF. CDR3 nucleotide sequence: TGTGCCAGCAGTATCGAATCGGGGAGGTACACTGAAGCTTTCTTT.